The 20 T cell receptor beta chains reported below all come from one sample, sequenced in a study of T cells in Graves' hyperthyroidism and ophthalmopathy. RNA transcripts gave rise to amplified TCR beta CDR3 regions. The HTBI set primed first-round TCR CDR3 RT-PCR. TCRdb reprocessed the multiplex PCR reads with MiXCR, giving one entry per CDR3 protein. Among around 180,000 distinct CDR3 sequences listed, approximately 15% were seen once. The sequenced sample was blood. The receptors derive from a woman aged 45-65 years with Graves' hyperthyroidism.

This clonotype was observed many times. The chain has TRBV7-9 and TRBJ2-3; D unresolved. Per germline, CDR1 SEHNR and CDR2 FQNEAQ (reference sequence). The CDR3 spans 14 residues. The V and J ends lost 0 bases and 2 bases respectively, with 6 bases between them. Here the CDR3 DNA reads TGTGCCAGCAGCTTAGCTATGGTCACAGATACGCAGTATTTT. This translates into CASSLAMVTDTQYF.

The CDR3 DNA is TGCGCCAGCAGCTTGGAAGGGCGGCAGACCCAGTACTTC. Its protein is CASSLEGRQTQYF. The rearrangement joins TRBV5-1 to TRBJ2-5; D is undetermined. In germline, CDR1 is SGHRS, CDR2 YFSETQ. The V end was cut by 0 bases, the J end by 6 bases, with 9 bases between. The CDR3 spans 13 residues.

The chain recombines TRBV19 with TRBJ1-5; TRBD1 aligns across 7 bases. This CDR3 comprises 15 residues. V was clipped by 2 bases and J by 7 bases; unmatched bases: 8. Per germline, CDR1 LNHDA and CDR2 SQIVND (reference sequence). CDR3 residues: CASSIRQGDSQPQHF. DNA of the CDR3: TGTGCCAGTAGTATAAGGCAGGGGGATTCCCAGCCCCAGCATTTT. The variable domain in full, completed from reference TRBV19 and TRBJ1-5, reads DGGITQSPKYLFRKEGQNVTLSCEQNLNHDAMYWYRQDPGQGLRLIYYSQIVNDFQKGDIAEGYSVSREKKESFPLTVTSAQKNPTAFYLCASSIRQGDSQPQHFGDGTRLSIL.

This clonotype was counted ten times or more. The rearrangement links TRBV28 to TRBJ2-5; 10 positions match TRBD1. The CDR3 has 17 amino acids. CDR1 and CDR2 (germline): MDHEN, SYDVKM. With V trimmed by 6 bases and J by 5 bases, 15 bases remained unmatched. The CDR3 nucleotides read TGTGCCAGCAGATTCCGGGACAGGGGAGTTTCCCAGGAGACCCAGTACTTC. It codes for CASRFRDRGVSQETQYF.

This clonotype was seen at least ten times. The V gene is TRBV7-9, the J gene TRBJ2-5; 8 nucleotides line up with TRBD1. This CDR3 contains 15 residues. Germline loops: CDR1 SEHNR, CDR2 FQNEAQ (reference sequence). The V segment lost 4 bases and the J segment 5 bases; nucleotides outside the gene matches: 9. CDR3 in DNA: TGTGCCAGCAGCTCGACAGGGGTTACGGGGGAGACCCAGTACTTC. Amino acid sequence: CASSSTGVTGETQYF.

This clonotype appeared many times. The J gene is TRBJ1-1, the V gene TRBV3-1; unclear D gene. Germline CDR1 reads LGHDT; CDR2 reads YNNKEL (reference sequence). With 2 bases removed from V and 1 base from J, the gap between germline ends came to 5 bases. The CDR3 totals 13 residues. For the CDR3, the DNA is TGTGCCAGCAGCCAATGGGGGAACACTGAAGCTTTCTTT. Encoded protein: CASSQWGNTEAFF.

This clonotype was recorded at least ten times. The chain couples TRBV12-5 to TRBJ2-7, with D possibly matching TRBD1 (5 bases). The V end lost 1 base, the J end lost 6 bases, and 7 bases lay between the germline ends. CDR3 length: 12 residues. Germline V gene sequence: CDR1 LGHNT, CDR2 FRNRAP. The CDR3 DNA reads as TGTGCTAGTGGTTTGGGAAGGGGCGAGCAGTACTTC. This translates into CASGLGRGEQYF.

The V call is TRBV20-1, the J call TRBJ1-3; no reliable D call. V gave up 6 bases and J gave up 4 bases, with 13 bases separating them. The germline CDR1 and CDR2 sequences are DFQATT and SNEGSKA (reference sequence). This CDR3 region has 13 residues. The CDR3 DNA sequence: TGCAGTGCCACACAACTAGCCGGAAACACCATATATTTT. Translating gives CSATQLAGNTIYF.

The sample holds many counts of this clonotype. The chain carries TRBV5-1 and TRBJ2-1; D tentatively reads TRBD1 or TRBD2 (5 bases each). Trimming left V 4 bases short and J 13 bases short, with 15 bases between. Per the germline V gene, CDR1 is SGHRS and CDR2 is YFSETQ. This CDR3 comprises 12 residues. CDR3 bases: TGCGCCAGCAGCGCTTACCCGGGGCCACAGTTCTTC. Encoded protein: CASSAYPGPQFF.

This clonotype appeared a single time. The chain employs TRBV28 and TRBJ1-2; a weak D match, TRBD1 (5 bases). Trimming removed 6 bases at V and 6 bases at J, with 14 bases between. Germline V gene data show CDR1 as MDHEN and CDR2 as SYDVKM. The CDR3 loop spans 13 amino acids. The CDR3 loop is CASSSGQPNGYTF. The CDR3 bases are TGTGCCAGCAGCTCTGGACAACCCAATGGCTACACCTTC.

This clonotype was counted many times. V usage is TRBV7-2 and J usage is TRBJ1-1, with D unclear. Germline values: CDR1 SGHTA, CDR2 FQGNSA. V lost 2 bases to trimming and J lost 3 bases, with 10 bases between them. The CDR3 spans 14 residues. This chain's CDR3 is CASSLLSEYTEAFF. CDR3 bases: TGTGCCAGCAGCTTACTGTCGGAATACACTGAAGCTTTCTTT.

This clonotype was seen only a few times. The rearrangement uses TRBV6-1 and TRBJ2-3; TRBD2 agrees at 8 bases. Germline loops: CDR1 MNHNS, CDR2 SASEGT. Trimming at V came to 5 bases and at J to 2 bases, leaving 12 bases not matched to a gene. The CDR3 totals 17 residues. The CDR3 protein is CASSRHWRGAYTDTQYF. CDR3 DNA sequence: TGTGCCAGCAGTAGGCACTGGCGGGGGGCCTACACAGATACGCAGTATTTT.

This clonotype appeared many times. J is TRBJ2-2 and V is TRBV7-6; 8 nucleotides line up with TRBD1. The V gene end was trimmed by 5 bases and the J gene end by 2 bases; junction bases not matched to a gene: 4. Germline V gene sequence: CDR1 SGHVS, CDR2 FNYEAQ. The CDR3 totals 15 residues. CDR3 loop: CASSPGQGNTGELFF. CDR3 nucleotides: TGTGCCAGCAGCCCTGGACAGGGAAACACCGGGGAGCTGTTTTTT.

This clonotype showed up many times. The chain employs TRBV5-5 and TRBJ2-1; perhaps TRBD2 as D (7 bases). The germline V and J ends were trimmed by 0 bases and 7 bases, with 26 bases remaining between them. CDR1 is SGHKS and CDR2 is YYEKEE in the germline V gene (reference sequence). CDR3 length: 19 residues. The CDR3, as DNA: TGTGCCAGCAGCTTGGCCGGAGGGGGGGCAGGGAGAAGTGAGAATGAGCAGTTCTTC. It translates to CASSLAGGGAGRSENEQFF.

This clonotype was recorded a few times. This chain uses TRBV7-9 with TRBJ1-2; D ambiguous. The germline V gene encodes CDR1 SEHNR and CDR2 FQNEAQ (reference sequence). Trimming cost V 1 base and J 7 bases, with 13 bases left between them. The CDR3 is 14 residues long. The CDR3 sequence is CASSLVAGRVGYTF. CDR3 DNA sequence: TGTGCCAGCAGCTTAGTTGCCGGGAGGGTTGGCTACACCTTC.

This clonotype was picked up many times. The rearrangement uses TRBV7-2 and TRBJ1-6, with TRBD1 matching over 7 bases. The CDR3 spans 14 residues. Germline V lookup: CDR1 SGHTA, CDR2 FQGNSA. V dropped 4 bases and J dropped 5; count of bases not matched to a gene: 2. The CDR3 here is CASSSTGDNSPLHF. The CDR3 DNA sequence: TGTGCCAGCAGCTCAACAGGGGATAATTCACCCCTCCACTTT.

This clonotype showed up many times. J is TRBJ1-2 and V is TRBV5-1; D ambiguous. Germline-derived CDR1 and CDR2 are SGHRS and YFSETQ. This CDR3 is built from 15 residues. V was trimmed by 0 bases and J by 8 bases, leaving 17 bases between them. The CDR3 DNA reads TGCGCCAGCAGCTTGGGTTCAGGTACCACCAAAGGCTACACCTTC. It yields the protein CASSLGSGTTKGYTF.

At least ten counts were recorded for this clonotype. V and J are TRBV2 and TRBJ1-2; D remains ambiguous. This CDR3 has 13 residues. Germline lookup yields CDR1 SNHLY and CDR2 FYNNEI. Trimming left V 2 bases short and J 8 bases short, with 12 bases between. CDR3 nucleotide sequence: TGTGCCAGCAGTGAACAGGTTTATACCGGCTACACCTTC. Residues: CASSEQVYTGYTF.

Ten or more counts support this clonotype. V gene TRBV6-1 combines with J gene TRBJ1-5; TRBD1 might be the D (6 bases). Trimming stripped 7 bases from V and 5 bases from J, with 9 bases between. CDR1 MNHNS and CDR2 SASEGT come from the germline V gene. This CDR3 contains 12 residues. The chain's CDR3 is CASNTGYQPQHF. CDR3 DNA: TGTGCCAGCAATACAGGGTATCAGCCCCAGCATTTT.

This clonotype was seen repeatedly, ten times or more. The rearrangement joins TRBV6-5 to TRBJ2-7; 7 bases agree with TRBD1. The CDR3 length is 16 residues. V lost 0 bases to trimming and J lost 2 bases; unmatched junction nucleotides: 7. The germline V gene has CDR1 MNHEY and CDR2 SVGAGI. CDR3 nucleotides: TGTGCCAGCAGTTACTCTGTGACAGGGTTAACCTACGAGCAGTACTTC. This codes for CASSYSVTGLTYEQYF.